The 32 T cell receptor beta chains below all came from one sample that was sequenced in a study of blood T cell repertoires in COVID-19. Assay: immunoSEQ multiplex PCR; the TCRdb copy retains only in-frame clones and omits some. The data contain roughly 200,000 clones, 94% of them singletons. Material: peripheral blood. The receptors derive from a man aged 25-40 years with COVID-19, enrolled during active disease.

The chain recombines TRBV19 with TRBJ1-1, with D possibly being TRBD1 (5 bases). V lost 4 bases to trimming and J lost 1 base, with 10 bases between them. This CDR3 has 14 residues. Germline V gene data show CDR1 as LNHDA and CDR2 as SQIVND (reference sequence). The CDR3 nucleotides are TGTGCCAGTAGTAAGGGGCCACCGAACACTGAAGCTTTCTTT. It translates to CASSKGPPNTEAFF.

The V call is TRBV6-5, the J call TRBJ1-2, with 8 bases matching TRBD1. V shed 4 bases and J 8 bases; nucleotides not matched to a gene: 6. The CDR3 totals 13 residues. The germline V gene has CDR1 MNHEY and CDR2 SVGAGI. DNA of the CDR3: TGTGCCAGCAGTTTTAGGACAGGGTACGGCTACACCTTC. Translating it yields CASSFRTGYGYTF.

The DNA of the CDR3 is TGCAGCGTACGACAGGGGACCCTCAACTATGGCTACACCTTC. Amino acid sequence: CSVRQGTLNYGYTF. J is TRBJ1-2 and V is TRBV29-1, with 8 positions matching TRBD1. V was clipped by 6 bases and J by 2 bases; unmatched bases: 8. The CDR3 sequence is 14 residues long. Germline values: CDR1 SQVTM, CDR2 ANQGSEA.

J is TRBJ2-5 and V is TRBV5-4; perhaps TRBD2 as D (6 bases). The V and J ends lost 1 base and 2 bases respectively, with 12 bases between them. There are 15 residues in the CDR3. Germline CDR1 and CDR2: SGHNT and YYREEE (reference sequence). CDR3 amino acids: CASSLQGAGQETQYF. The DNA of the CDR3 is TGTGCCAGCAGCTTGCAGGGCGCGGGGCAAGAGACCCAGTACTTC. The full variable domain, its missing parts supplied by reference TRBV5-4 and TRBJ2-5, is ETGVTQSPTHLIKTRGQQVTLRCSSQSGHNTVSWYQQALGQGPQFIFQYYREEENGRGNFPPRFSGLQFPNYSSELNVNALELDDSALYLCASSLQGAGQETQYFGPGTRLLVL.

The chain recombines TRBV15 with TRBJ2-7; the match to TRBD1 covers 7 bases. The CDR3 spans 15 residues. The V gene's germline CDR1 is LNHNV and CDR2 YYDKDF (reference sequence). V shed 3 bases and J 4 bases; nucleotides not matched to a gene: 9. CDR3 amino acids: CATSSLRQGRYEQYF. DNA for the CDR3: TGTGCCACCAGCAGCCTGAGACAGGGCCGGTACGAGCAGTACTTC.

This chain links TRBV4-1 with TRBJ1-3; the match to TRBD1 covers 10 bases. This CDR3 region has 15 residues. The V and J ends lost 4 bases and 2 bases, in that order; junction bases with no gene match: 2. In germline, CDR1 is MGHRA, CDR2 YSYEKL. CDR3 in DNA: TGCGCCAGCAGCCCGGGGACAGGGGCTGGAAACACCATATATTTT. Translated, it gives CASSPGTGAGNTIYF.

For the CDR3, the DNA is TGTGCCAGTAGTATACCAGGGATTCGCACCGGGGAGCTGTTTTTT. It yields the protein CASSIPGIRTGELFF. The rearrangement uses TRBV19 and TRBJ2-2; a possible D gene is TRBD1 (5 bases). The CDR3 extends over 15 amino acids. Germline V gene data show CDR1 as LNHDA and CDR2 as SQIVND (reference sequence). The V gene lost 2 bases and the J gene lost 4 bases, with 11 bases spanning the gap. The entire variable domain, with the rest obtained from reference TRBV19 and TRBJ2-2, is as follows: DGGITQSPKYLFRKEGQNVTLSCEQNLNHDAMYWYRQDPGQGLRLIYYSQIVNDFQKGDIAEGYSVSREKKESFPLTVTSAQKNPTAFYLCASSIPGIRTGELFFGEGSRLTVL.

The V call is TRBV30, the J call TRBJ1-5; 11 nucleotides agree with TRBD1. V was clipped by 1 base and J by 7 bases; unmatched bases: 3. Germline V CDR1 and CDR2: GTSNPN, SVGIG (reference sequence). The CDR3 consists of 14 residues. CDR3 nucleotide sequence: TGTGCCTGGAGTGCAGGACAGGGGGCGCAGCCCCAGCATTTT. It codes for CAWSAGQGAQPQHF.

This clone appeared once. The CDR3 region is CASSQESGSDEQYF. For the CDR3, the DNA is TGTGCCAGCAGCCAAGAGTCCGGGAGTGACGAGCAGTACTTC. This chain links TRBV7-6 with TRBJ2-7, with D possibly being TRBD2 (6 bases). The CDR3 covers 14 residues. Germline CDR1 is SGHVS and CDR2 is FNYEAQ. The V end lost 5 bases, the J end lost 5 bases, and 16 bases lay between the germline ends.

This clone was picked up a small number of times. The rearrangement links TRBV15 to TRBJ2-2, with 9 nucleotides matching TRBD1. This CDR3 is 14 amino acids long. V trimming: 3 bases; J trimming: 5 bases; junction bases outside the gene matches: 1. Germline V gives CDR1 LNHNV, CDR2 YYDKDF (reference sequence). The CDR3 coding sequence is TGTGCCACCAGCAGGGGACAGGGAACCGGGGAGCTGTTTTTT. Amino acids: CATSRGQGTGELFF.

This clone was counted once. In DNA form, the CDR3 reads TGCGCCAGCAGCGAAGCTCCGGGTGGAGTGCCCCAGCATTTT. It is translated as CASSEAPGGVPQHF. The V gene is TRBV5-1, the J gene TRBJ1-5; unclear D gene. V lost 4 bases, J lost 9 bases, and 17 bases lay in between. CDR1 and CDR2 from the germline V gene are SGHRS and YFSETQ. The CDR3 is 14 residues long.

The genes are TRBV3-1 (or the pseudogene TRBV3-2) and TRBJ2-1; 9 bases map to TRBD1. Trimming took 4 bases from V and 8 from J; bases not matched to a gene: 9. Germline lookup yields CDR1 LGHDT and CDR2 YNNKEL (reference sequence). CDR3 length: 15 residues. The CDR3 loop reads CASSRGQGGVHEQFF. The CDR3 nucleotides are TGTGCCAGCAGCCGGGGACAGGGAGGTGTCCATGAGCAGTTCTTC.

This clone appeared a few times. The chain links TRBV7-9 to TRBJ1-3, with 8 bases that match TRBD1. Losses at the gene ends were 6 bases for V and 4 bases for J; bases not matched to a gene: 8. Germline CDR1 is SEHNR and CDR2 is FQNEAQ (reference sequence). The CDR3 extends over 15 amino acids. CDR3 protein: CASSQQGAAGNTIYF. As DNA, the CDR3 is TGTGCCAGCAGTCAGCAGGGGGCAGCGGGAAACACCATATATTTT. Filled out from reference TRBV7-9 and TRBJ1-3, the complete variable domain reads DTGVSQNPRHKITKRGQNVTFRCDPISEHNRLYWYRQTLGQGPEFLTYFQNEAQLEKSRLLSDRFSAERPKGSFSTLEIQRTEQGDSAMYLCASSQQGAAGNTIYFGEGSWLTVV.

V is TRBV5-5 and J is TRBJ2-4; D gene ambiguous. V lost 2 bases to trimming and J lost 4 bases, with 10 bases between them. Per the germline V gene, CDR1 is SGHKS and CDR2 is YYEKEE (reference sequence). The CDR3 runs 14 residues. CDR3 in DNA: TGTGCCAGCAGCTTCACCGACAAAAAAAACATTCAGTACTTC. It codes for CASSFTDKKNIQYF.

V usage is TRBV6-6 and J usage is TRBJ1-1; D may be TRBD1 (5 bases). Germline lookup yields CDR1 MNHNY and CDR2 SVGAGI (reference sequence). Trimming took off 2 bases at V and 5 bases at J, with 15 bases between the two ends. CDR3 size: 15 residues. The CDR3: CASSYPGWGETEAFF. The DNA for the CDR3 is TGTGCCAGCAGTTACCCCGGATGGGGGGAGACTGAAGCTTTCTTT.

About this clone: At the DNA level, this CDR3 is encoded by other sequences in the same sample as well. The J gene is TRBJ1-1, the V gene TRBV6-5; 10 bases agree with TRBD1. Trimming at V came to 6 bases and at J to 5 bases, leaving 6 bases not matched to a gene. The germline V gene encodes CDR1 MNHEY and CDR2 SVGAGI. This CDR3 contains 14 residues. DNA for the CDR3: TGTGCCAGCAGCCGACCGGGACAGGGGACTGAAGCTTTCTTT. Its protein product is CASSRPGQGTEAFF.

The chain joins TRBV7-3 to TRBJ2-7, with 10 bases fitting TRBD2. Looked up from germline, CDR1 is SGHTA and CDR2 is FQGTGA. This CDR3 contains 14 residues. The V and J ends lost 5 bases and 6 bases, in that order; junction bases with no gene match: 7. DNA of the CDR3: TGTGCCAGCAGCCTCAGCGGGGGGGTCAGCGAGCAGTACTTC. As protein: CASSLSGGVSEQYF.

The J gene is TRBJ2-3, the V gene TRBV7-6; TRBD2 agrees at 9 bases. The V segment lost 1 base and the J segment 1 base; nucleotides outside the gene matches: 0. Germline CDR1 reads SGHVS; CDR2 reads FNYEAQ. There are 15 residues in the CDR3. The CDR3 is CASSLERGGTDTQYF. The CDR3 bases are TGTGCCAGCAGCTTAGAGCGGGGGGGCACAGATACGCAGTATTTT.

V usage is TRBV19 and J usage is TRBJ1-1; 7 nucleotides line up with TRBD1. Germline V lookup: CDR1 LNHDA, CDR2 SQIVND (reference sequence). This CDR3 region has 15 residues. The V and J ends lost 4 bases and 2 bases, in that order; junction bases with no gene match: 7. CDR3 residues: CASSTATGFNTEAFF. Here the CDR3 DNA reads TGTGCCAGTAGTACGGCGACAGGGTTCAACACTGAAGCTTTCTTT.

V gene TRBV3-1 (or the pseudogene TRBV3-2) combines with J gene TRBJ2-4; 10 nucleotides line up with TRBD2. With 0 bases clipped from V and 4 bases from J, the junction kept 9 bases outside the gene matches. The CDR3 runs 18 residues. Germline V CDR1 and CDR2: LGHDT, YNNKEL (reference sequence). CDR3 in amino acids: CASSQELSGGVYKNIQYF. The CDR3 DNA reads as TGTGCCAGCAGCCAAGAGTTGAGCGGGGGGGTATATAAAAACATTCAGTACTTC.

The rearrangement joins TRBV7-9 to TRBJ2-7, with TRBD1 matching over 9 bases. CDR3 length: 17 residues. Germline assignment: CDR1 SEHNR and CDR2 FQNEAQ (reference sequence). Trimming removed 5 bases from V and 7 bases from J; junction bases left unmatched: 18. CDR3 coding DNA: TGTGCCAGCAGCCCAAGAGGCCCCGGGACAGGGAAGACTGAGCAGTACTTC. This codes for CASSPRGPGTGKTEQYF.

This clone was recorded once. V usage is TRBV7-9 and J usage is TRBJ2-7; D may be TRBD2 (5 bases). This CDR3 is built from 17 residues. CDR1 SEHNR and CDR2 FQNEAQ come from the germline V gene (reference sequence). Trimming stripped 4 bases from V and 0 bases from J, with 19 bases between. The CDR3, as DNA: TGTGCCAGCAGCTCCCCCTTAAGAGCGGTAAGCTCCTACGAGCAGTACTTC. Translation: CASSSPLRAVSSYEQYF.

The chain couples TRBV9 to TRBJ2-3; the match to TRBD2 covers 12 bases. Germline CDR1 is SGDLS and CDR2 is YYNGEE. V lost 0 bases and J lost 5; bases outside the gene matches: 1. This CDR3 comprises 15 residues. Written as DNA, the CDR3 is TGTGCCAGCAGCGTAGGACTAGCGGGGGTAGATACGCAGTATTTT. Protein: CASSVGLAGVDTQYF.

This chain links TRBV9 with TRBJ1-4; D ambiguous. The germline V gene has CDR1 SGDLS and CDR2 YYNGEE. The CDR3 sequence is 17 residues long. Trimming pared 3 bases from V and 3 bases from J, leaving 18 bases between. The CDR3 here is CASSEYSAAAPNEKLFF. CDR3 nucleotides: TGTGCCAGCAGCGAGTACTCCGCCGCGGCTCCTAATGAAAAACTGTTTTTT.

The rearrangement links TRBV9 to TRBJ1-3; TRBD1 is a possible D gene (5 bases). The V end lost 4 bases, the J end lost 2 bases, and 10 bases lay between the germline ends. This CDR3 has 14 amino acids. Germline V gene data show CDR1 as SGDLS and CDR2 as YYNGEE. The CDR3 bases are TGTGCCAGCAGCTCTCCGACAGCTGGAAACACCATATATTTT. Translation gives CASSSPTAGNTIYF.

This clone was seen a handful of times. V is TRBV6-6 and J is TRBJ2-7; TRBD2 agrees at 10 bases. The J segment lost 2 bases and the V segment lost 2 bases, leaving 0 bases of the junction unmatched. The CDR3 is 14 amino acids. Germline V gene sequence: CDR1 MNHNY, CDR2 SVGAGI (reference sequence). The CDR3 nucleotides are TGTGCCAGCAGTTACACTAGCGGGGCCTACGAGCAGTACTTC. It translates to CASSYTSGAYEQYF.

This chain's CDR3 is CASGQDSNQPQHF. The CDR3 nucleotides are TGTGCCAGCGGACAGGATAGCAATCAGCCCCAGCATTTT. The chain joins TRBV2 to TRBJ1-5; 7 bases are shared with TRBD1. Germline CDR1 and CDR2: SNHLY and FYNNEI. With V trimmed by 8 bases and J by 0 bases, 1 base remained unmatched. This CDR3 spans 13 amino acids.

V usage is TRBV4-1 and J usage is TRBJ1-4; D perhaps matches TRBD1 (5 bases). There are 16 residues in the CDR3. Germline values: CDR1 MGHRA, CDR2 YSYEKL. With 1 base removed from V and 8 bases from J, the gap between germline ends came to 17 bases. In nucleotides, the CDR3 is TGCGCCAGCAGCCAAGTGCTAGGGGCGAAGCAGGAAAAACTGTTTTTT. Translation gives CASSQVLGAKQEKLFF.

This clone came up once. The chain uses TRBV6-1 and TRBJ2-6, with a weak D call TRBD2 (6 bases). The CDR3 loop spans 18 amino acids. V lost 3 bases and J 0 bases, leaving 15 bases between the germline ends. CDR1 and CDR2 from the germline V gene are MNHNS and SASEGT. The CDR3 here is CASSEPGGGNSGANVLTF. The CDR3 region has the DNA TGTGCCAGCAGTGAGCCCGGTGGGGGGAACTCTGGGGCCAACGTCCTGACTTTC.

The gene calls are TRBV21-1 and TRBJ1-5; TRBD1, the table's D call, was not compared with the DNA. TRBV21-1 is deemed a pseudogene. CDR3 length equals 15 residues. The CDR3 bases are TGTGCCAGCAGCAAGAGACAGGCTAACAATCAGCCCCAGCATTTT. Translation gives CASSKRQANNQPQHF.

V gene TRBV18 combines with J gene TRBJ1-3; 7 nucleotides match TRBD1. There are 14 residues in the CDR3. The J segment lost 2 bases and the V segment lost 3 bases, leaving 1 base of the junction unmatched. Germline CDR1 reads KGHSH; CDR2 reads LQKENI. Here the CDR3 reads CASSPQGAGNTIYF. The CDR3 nucleotides read TGTGCCAGCTCACCTCAGGGGGCTGGAAACACCATATATTTT.

The chain joins TRBV29-1 to TRBJ1-1; D ambiguous. Germline CDR1 reads SQVTM; CDR2 reads ANQGSEA. This CDR3 region has 11 residues. The ends were cut back, 4 bases at V and 10 bases at J, with 13 bases in the middle. The CDR3 sequence is CSVAVPSGAFF. The CDR3 DNA is TGCAGCGTTGCAGTCCCCTCTGGAGCTTTCTTT.